These T cell receptor beta chains were read from a single sample in a study of blood T cell repertoires in COVID-19. Profiled with immunoSEQ multiplex PCR; TCRdb holds only in-frame clones, not every one. Here the sample spans hundreds of thousands of clones, 75% to 90% being singletons. The sequenced material came from peripheral blood. The receptors come from a woman in her twenties or thirties with active or convalescent COVID-19. The CDR3 runs from the conserved cysteine through the conserved F or W. A D gene is named only where the DNA matches it firmly. A clone size is listed for some rows: how often the clone was seen (once, few, many), or a class if it is expanded.

d_gene	abundance	v_gene	j_gene	CDR3nt	CDR3aa
TRBD1	once	TRBV5-1	TRBJ1-5	TGCGCCAGCAGCCTTGGGACAGGGGGCCCCGACTCTCAGCCCCAGCATTTT	CASSLGTGGPDSQPQHF
.	.	TRBV7-6	TRBJ1-1	TGTGCCAGCAGCTTAGCGGGGTCCAAAGGGGACACTGAAGCTTTCTTT	CASSLAGSKGDTEAFF
TRBD1	.	TRBV18	TRBJ1-4	TGTGCCAGCTCACCGGACAGGGGGAATGAAAAACTGTTTTTT	CASSPDRGNEKLFF
.	few	TRBV3-1/TRBV3-2	TRBJ1-2	TGTGCCAGCAGCCCCGGTTTTAACTATGGCTACACCTTC	CASSPGFNYGYTF
TRBD1	.	TRBV5-1	TRBJ1-2	TGCGCCAGCAGCTTACAGGGGGCTTCTAACTATGGCTACACCTTC	CASSLQGASNYGYTF
TRBD1	.	TRBV6-1	TRBJ1-2	TGTGCCAGCAGTGAGGACAGGGGAACAAACGGCTACACCTTC	CASSEDRGTNGYTF
.	.	TRBV6-5	TRBJ1-1	TGTGCCAGCAGCCGTACCGGGACACAGAACACTGAAGCTTTCTTT	CASSRTGTQNTEAFF
.	.	TRBV6-6	TRBJ1-1	TGTGCCAGCAGTTACTTGGCAGGCCGAACGAACACTGAAGCTTTCTTT	CASSYLAGRTNTEAFF
TRBD2	.	TRBV10-2	TRBJ2-1	TGCGCCAGCAGCCCGGCTCTGGGGGAGGGCCCTCGCAATGAGCAGTTCTTC	CASSPALGEGPRNEQFF
.	.	TRBV5-6	TRBJ1-1	TGTGCCAGCAGCTTGACAGGGATCACTGAAGCTTTCTTT	CASSLTGITEAFF
.	.	TRBV5-1	TRBJ2-5	TGCGCCAGCAGCCCAGAAGGGGGGGCCGACCCAGAGACCCAGTACTTC	CASSPEGGADPETQYF
TRBD2	.	TRBV27	TRBJ2-7	TGTGCCAGCAGTTTATCGACTAGCGGAACCTACGAGCAGTACTTC	CASSLSTSGTYEQYF
.	.	TRBV29-1	TRBJ2-7	TGCAGCGTCGTTATCCGATTGCGGGGAACCTACGAGCAGTACTTC	CSVVIRLRGTYEQYF
TRBD2	.	TRBV4-1	TRBJ2-3	TGCGCCAGCAGCCAGACCCCCGGGACTAGCGGGGGGGCTAGCACAGATACGCAGTATTTT	CASSQTPGTSGGASTDTQYF
.	.	TRBV13	TRBJ1-6	TGTGCCAGCAGACCAAAATGGAGCTCCTATAATTCACCCCTCCACTTT	CASRPKWSSYNSPLHF
.	.	TRBV11-2	TRBJ1-1	TGTGCCAGCAGCTCCTCAGGGCCGAACACTGAAGCTTTCTTT	CASSSSGPNTEAFF
.	.	TRBV5-6	TRBJ1-2	TGTGCCAGCAGCTTGTTTCAAGGGGTTCGATATGGCTACACCTTC	CASSLFQGVRYGYTF
.	.	TRBV6-5	TRBJ1-2	TGTGCCAGCACCAAGCGGGGGGTTGAGGGCTACACCTTC	CASTKRGVEGYTF
.	few	TRBV24-1	TRBJ1-2	TGTGCCACTAATGGCTACACCTTC	CATNGYTF
.	.	TRBV27	TRBJ1-2	TGTGCCAGCAGTTTATCTAGGCAGGCTAACTATGGCTACACCTTC	CASSLSRQANYGYTF
TRBD1	.	TRBV6-6	TRBJ1-4	TGTGCCAGCAGTCCCCCGGGACAGACTAATGAAAAACTGTTTTTT	CASSPPGQTNEKLFF
.	.	TRBV5-1	TRBJ1-5	TGCGCCAGCAGCCAGGGCCCGGAGAGCAATCAGCCCCAGCATTTT	CASSQGPESNQPQHF
TRBD2	.	TRBV13	TRBJ2-5	TGTGCCAGCAGCCCCCTCCCCAAGACTAGCGGGATACAATTGGAGACCCAGTACTTC	CASSPLPKTSGIQLETQYF
.	.	TRBV18	TRBJ2-7	TGTGCCAGCTCACCCACGGGCTCCTACGAGCAGTACTTC	CASSPTGSYEQYF
TRBD2	.	TRBV7-9	TRBJ2-7	TGTGCCAGCAGCCAAACTAGCGCCTACGAGCAGTACTTC	CASSQTSAYEQYF
TRBD1	.	TRBV18	TRBJ1-1	TGTGCCAGCTCGCCTCAACAGGGGAATGAAGCTTTCTTT	CASSPQQGNEAFF